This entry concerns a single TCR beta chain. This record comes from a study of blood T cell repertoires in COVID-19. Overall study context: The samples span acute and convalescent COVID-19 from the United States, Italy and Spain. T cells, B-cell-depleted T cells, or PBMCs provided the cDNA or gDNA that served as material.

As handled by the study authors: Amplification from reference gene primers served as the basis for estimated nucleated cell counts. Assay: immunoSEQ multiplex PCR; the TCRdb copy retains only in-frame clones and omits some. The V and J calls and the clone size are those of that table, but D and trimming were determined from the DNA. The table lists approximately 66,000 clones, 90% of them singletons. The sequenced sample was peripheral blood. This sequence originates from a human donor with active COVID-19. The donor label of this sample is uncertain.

The DNA of the CDR3 is TGTGCCAGCAGCCCTCGGCGAACGGGAGGTCTGAACACTGAAGCTTTCTTT. Translation gives CASSPRRTGGLNTEAFF. The J gene is TRBJ1-1, the V gene TRBV13; no clear D. The CDR3 loop spans 17 amino acids. Germline-derived CDR1 and CDR2 are PRHDT and FYEKMQ (reference sequence). Between the trimmed V and J ends, which lost 5 bases and 0 bases, there was a span of 19 bases.